The rows below give T cell receptor beta chains drawn from one sample of a study of blood T cell repertoires in COVID-19. The assay was immunoSEQ multiplex PCR, and TCRdb's table has in-frame clones only and misses some. The table has more than 110,000 clones, more than 80% seen once. Sequencing was performed on peripheral blood. The receptors come from a human donor in a cohort sampled during active COVID-19. The CDR3 runs from the conserved cysteine through the conserved F or W. Fields, in order: clone size, V gene, J gene, CDR3 protein. Clone sizes are given selectively: once, few, many, or a class where the clone is expanded.

>few|TRBV20-1|TRBJ2-1
CSARADNEQFF
>few|TRBV9|TRBJ2-3
CASSEGLAGVRGTHTQYF
>.|TRBV28|TRBJ1-3
CASGTARTIYF
>once|TRBV15|TRBJ2-5
CATSGGLAKETQYF
>.|TRBV30|TRBJ1-4
CAWRRGGAEKLFF
>many|TRBV18|TRBJ1-1
CASSIGGNTEAFF
>few|TRBV14|TRBJ1-6
CASSQGWRGPLHF
>.|TRBV14|TRBJ1-1
CASSQERFTEAFF
>.|TRBV9|TRBJ2-3
CASSETGVPTQYF
>once|TRBV28|TRBJ2-1
CASSLATSVYNEQFF
>.|TRBV2|TRBJ2-3
CASSGEARTDTQYF
>.|TRBV18|TRBJ1-1
CASSPTILQQGIVAFF
>.|TRBV7-8|TRBJ2-7
CASRPNRGTYEQYF
>.|TRBV10-3|TRBJ2-7
CAITGGSSGGMREQYF
>.|TRBV27|TRBJ2-5
CASSLSGQVGTQYF
>.|TRBV4-3|TRBJ2-2
CASSRVTGELFF
>few|TRBV6-5|TRBJ1-1
CASRWTGRNTEAFF
>.|TRBV7-6|TRBJ2-1
CASSLNRALDNEQFF
>.|TRBV27|TRBJ1-1
CASRRITGETEAFF
>.|TRBV5-4|TRBJ2-1
CASSLSFREQFF
>.|TRBV6-6|TRBJ1-1
CASSYPPDSRTEAFF
>.|TRBV5-4|TRBJ2-3
CASSLAGVPLDTQYF
>.|TRBV19|TRBJ2-3
CASGTSGGMLGGTQYF
>.|TRBV23-1|TRBJ2-7
CASSQPSSYEQYF
>.|TRBV9|TRBJ2-1
CASSVVGANYNEQFF
>.|TRBV24-1|TRBJ2-5
CATSDLGRDERETQYF
>.|TRBV7-6|TRBJ2-1
CASSGRGANNEQFF
>.|TRBV6-5|TRBJ2-6
CASSYTAGANVLTF
>once|TRBV7-3|TRBJ2-4
CASSRSSGGIQYF
>.|TRBV28|TRBJ1-4
CASSLVGGRGTNEKLFF
>.|TRBV3-1/TRBV3-2|TRBJ2-3
CASSQAGSGTDTQYF
>.|TRBV27|TRBJ1-1
CASSLIRGGNTEAFF
>.|TRBV28|TRBJ1-5
CASCLMGGNSNQPQHF
>.|TRBV24-1|TRBJ2-1
CATSDLQGRNEQFF
>.|TRBV18|TRBJ2-6
CASSPARGTGANVLTF
>once|TRBV7-8|TRBJ2-7
CASSLLSNYEQYF
>few|TRBV28|TRBJ2-2
CASSQDSGIGELFF
>.|TRBV15|TRBJ1-3
CATSRDFGNRGGNTIYF
>.|TRBV6-5|TRBJ2-7
CASTRPGLPYEQYF
>few|TRBV11-1|TRBJ1-2
CASSSARTDYGYTF
>.|TRBV6-6|TRBJ2-5
CASSLQGPETQYF
>.|TRBV13|TRBJ1-4
CASSLRRTVQNEKLFF
>.|TRBV6-2/TRBV6-3|TRBJ1-1
CASSWTGIMNTEAFF
>.|TRBV15|TRBJ2-7
CATSRERFYEQYF
>.|TRBV6-5|TRBJ1-6
CASSKRDDNSPLHF
>.|TRBV21-1|TRBJ2-6
CASRKTGDSGANVLTF
>once|TRBV30|TRBJ2-7
CAWSVQTDSSEQYF
>.|TRBV6-1|TRBJ1-6
CASSDTWGGNSPLHF
>.|TRBV21-1|TRBJ2-5
CASSKRSTGGPTETQYF
>.|TRBV24-1|TRBJ1-4
CATSEPGPAEKLFF
>.|TRBV6-5|TRBJ1-3
CASIYRGPSGNTIYF
>.|TRBV20-1|TRBJ2-5
CSASKLRGQETQYF
>.|TRBV19|TRBJ2-2
CASRRQGWATGELFF
>.|TRBV30|TRBJ2-1
CAWSSSAGEQFF
>.|TRBV15|TRBJ2-1
CATRKIEVDEQFF
>few|TRBV11-3|TRBJ2-2
CASSWRFSGELFF
>.|TRBV15|TRBJ2-2
CATNPGQGFGGAGELFF
>.|TRBV9|TRBJ2-5
CASSARTGQETQYF
>.|TRBV11-2|TRBJ1-5
CASSPTGGAGQPQHF